The 26 T cell receptor beta chains below all came from one sample that was sequenced in a study of cytomegalovirus exposure and HLA in healthy donors. PCR amplification relied on 60 Vbeta primers (plus 13 Jbeta primers). Clones were sequenced by immunoSEQ multiplex PCR, and TCRdb holds only the in-frame ones, with some missing. The sample consists of 150,000 to 160,000 clones, 80% to 90% of them appearing once. Sequencing was done on a sample of PBMCs. Receptors were obtained from a woman aged 18-35 years in good health and CMV-seronegative.

This chain connects TRBV2 to TRBJ1-4; no firm D call. Germline V gives CDR1 SNHLY, CDR2 FYNNEI. The CDR3 is 15 residues long. V was clipped by 1 base and J by 4 bases, with 10 bases between them. CDR3 in amino acids: CASSEVSSRNEKLFF. For the CDR3, the DNA is TGTGCCAGCAGTGAAGTGAGTTCCCGTAATGAAAAACTGTTTTTT.

This clone was recorded only once. For the CDR3, the DNA is TGCAGCGTCCGGGGTTGGGAGGGCACAGATACGCAGTATTTT. Translation gives CSVRGWEGTDTQYF. The chain couples TRBV29-1 to TRBJ2-3; perhaps TRBD2 as D (6 bases). Germline V gene sequence: CDR1 SQVTM, CDR2 ANQGSEA. V lost 6 bases to trimming and J lost 1 base, with 14 bases between them. The CDR3 loop spans 14 amino acids.

Points on this clone: Additional DNA sequences in this sample encode the identical CDR3. This chain links TRBV7-6 with TRBJ2-1, with a tentative D call TRBD2 (5 bases). Germline CDR1 and CDR2: SGHVS and FNYEAQ. Between the trimmed V and J ends, which lost 2 bases and 4 bases, there was a span of 6 bases. The CDR3 spans 13 residues. CDR3 sequence reads: CASSLTGYNEQFF. The CDR3 DNA sequence: TGTGCCAGCAGCTTAACGGGATACAATGAGCAGTTCTTC.

The rearrangement uses TRBV6-5 and TRBJ2-5; D is possibly TRBD2 (7 bases). The ends were cut back, 0 bases at V and 5 bases at J, with 16 bases in the middle. This CDR3 spans 16 amino acids. CDR1 is MNHEY, CDR2 SVGAGI, per germline. CDR3 protein: CASSYSLGGGRETQYF. In DNA, the CDR3 is TGTGCCAGCAGTTACTCCCTGGGCGGGGGCAGGGAGACCCAGTACTTC.

V is TRBV4-3 and J is TRBJ2-7, with D perhaps matching TRBD2 (6 bases). V lost 4 bases and J lost 4, with 11 bases in between. The CDR3 extends over 13 amino acids. Germline CDR1 and CDR2: LGHNA and YSLEER. CDR3 DNA sequence: TGCGCCAGCAGCCGACTAGTGGGGTACGAGCAGTACTTC. It translates to CASSRLVGYEQYF.

The DNA for the CDR3 is TGTGCCAGAAACTCCTCCCAAGGACTGGATCACACCGGGGAGCTGTTTTTT. This translates into CARNSSQGLDHTGELFF. J is TRBJ2-2 and V is TRBV5-3; D is perhaps TRBD2 (5 bases). TRBV5-3 is annotated as an ORF whose role is uncertain. CDR3 length equals 17 residues. V lost 6 bases to trimming and J lost 3 bases, with 21 bases between them.

V is TRBV10-3 and J is TRBJ2-7, with D perhaps TRBD1 (6 bases). The V gene's germline CDR1 is ENHRY and CDR2 SYGVKD. Trimming removed 5 bases from V and 0 bases from J, with 20 bases in between. The length of the CDR3 is 17 residues. The CDR3 sequence is CAISRGGGQPSSYEQYF. In nucleotides, the CDR3 is TGTGCCATCAGTAGAGGCGGTGGACAGCCGAGCTCCTACGAGCAGTACTTC.

CDR3 sequence reads: CASSLNRGPMDEQYF. The DNA of the CDR3 is TGCGCCAGCAGCTTGAACCGGGGTCCCATGGACGAGCAGTACTTC. This chain links TRBV5-1 with TRBJ2-7; perhaps TRBD2 as D (5 bases). V was clipped by 1 base and J by 5 bases, with 16 bases between them. Germline V gene lookup returns CDR1 SGHRS and CDR2 YFSETQ. This CDR3 is built from 15 residues.

Only a few counts were recorded for this clone. This chain joins TRBV19 and TRBJ2-3; maybe TRBD1 (5 bases). The CDR3 consists of 14 residues. Germline V gives CDR1 LNHDA, CDR2 SQIVND (reference sequence). The germline V and J ends were trimmed by 6 bases and 4 bases, with 14 bases remaining between them. CDR3 amino acids: CASSPWGGADTQYF. DNA of the CDR3: TGTGCCAGTAGCCCGTGGGGCGGCGCAGATACGCAGTATTTT.

The chain is built from TRBV5-1 and TRBJ2-5; D perhaps matches TRBD2 (5 bases). The CDR3 runs to 15 residues. V gave up 3 bases and J gave up 2 bases, with 14 bases separating them. Germline V gene data show CDR1 as SGHRS and CDR2 as YFSETQ. The DNA for the CDR3 is TGCGCCAGCAGCTGGGTGGGCGGAGGTCAAGAGACCCAGTACTTC. Protein: CASSWVGGGQETQYF.

Note on this clone: Other DNA sequences in this specimen translate into the identical CDR3. The chain carries TRBV5-4 and TRBJ2-7; D remains ambiguous. V was trimmed by 0 bases and J by 0 bases, leaving 16 bases between them. Germline CDR1 SGHNT, CDR2 YYREEE (reference sequence). The CDR3 has 17 amino acids. The CDR3 DNA sequence: TGTGCCAGCAGCTTGGTTTGGGTGGAGCTGAGCTCCTACGAGCAGTACTTC. This translates into CASSLVWVELSSYEQYF. The entire variable domain, with the rest obtained from reference TRBV5-4 and TRBJ2-7, is as follows: ETGVTQSPTHLIKTRGQQVTLRCSSQSGHNTVSWYQQALGQGPQFIFQYYREEENGRGNFPPRFSGLQFPNYSSELNVNALELDDSALYLCASSLVWVELSSYEQYFGPGTRLTVT.

CDR3 nucleotide sequence: TGTGCCAGCAGTCCCATACAGGGGGTCGACACTGAAGCTTTCTTT. It specifies CASSPIQGVDTEAFF. The gene calls are TRBV28 and TRBJ1-1; 8 nucleotides line up with TRBD1. Germline loops: CDR1 MDHEN, CDR2 SYDVKM. V lost 5 bases, J lost 3 bases, and 8 bases stayed unmatched. The CDR3 length is 15 residues.

The chain joins TRBV9 to TRBJ2-1, with 12 bases lining up with TRBD2. J lost 7 bases, V lost 3 bases, and 5 bases had no gene match. Germline-derived CDR1 and CDR2 are SGDLS and YYNGEE. This CDR3 contains 15 residues. The CDR3 here is CASSDLAGGPNEQFF. CDR3 nucleotide sequence: TGTGCCAGCAGCGACCTAGCGGGGGGGCCTAATGAGCAGTTCTTC.

V is TRBV5-4 and J is TRBJ1-1; a possible D gene is TRBD1 (6 bases). The germline CDR1 and CDR2 sequences are SGHNT and YYREEE (reference sequence). The germline V and J ends were trimmed by 3 bases and 3 bases, with 18 bases remaining between them. This CDR3 contains 16 residues. This CDR3 is CASSSGGRGRYTEAFF. The CDR3, as DNA: TGTGCCAGCAGCTCCGGGGGGCGGGGGCGATACACTGAAGCTTTCTTT.

The V gene is TRBV5-1, the J gene TRBJ2-3, with 8 bases fitting TRBD2. Germline V gene data show CDR1 as SGHRS and CDR2 as YFSETQ. The CDR3 sequence is 15 residues long. V was pared by 4 bases and J by 0 bases, with 4 bases of the junction left unmatched. The CDR3 bases are TGCGCCAGCAGCACAGCGGGGGATAGCACAGATACGCAGTATTTT. It is translated as CASSTAGDSTDTQYF.

This sequence joins TRBV5-4 and TRBJ2-3; 7 nucleotides match TRBD1. Losses at the gene ends were 1 base for V and 5 bases for J; bases not matched to a gene: 4. In germline, CDR1 is SGHNT, CDR2 YYREEE (reference sequence). The CDR3 extends over 14 amino acids. DNA of the CDR3: TGTGCCAGCAGCTTGCTACAGGGGAGAGATACGCAGTATTTT. Its protein product is CASSLLQGRDTQYF.

This chain links TRBV7-2 with TRBJ2-7, with 11 bases matching TRBD2. V trimming: 5 bases; J trimming: 5 bases; junction bases outside the gene matches: 17. The CDR3 runs 18 residues. The germline V gene encodes CDR1 SGHTA and CDR2 FQGNSA. Here the CDR3 reads CASSPVILAGVSAHEQYF. Written as DNA, the CDR3 is TGTGCCAGCAGCCCCGTGATACTAGCGGGAGTATCCGCCCACGAGCAGTACTTC.

This chain connects TRBV15 to TRBJ2-2, with a tentative D call TRBD2 (7 bases). V was clipped by 0 bases and J by 4 bases, with 18 bases between them. The germline CDR1 and CDR2 sequences are LNHNV and YYDKDF (reference sequence). The CDR3 sequence is 18 residues long. Here the CDR3 reads CATSRDEGGARGTGELFF. Here the CDR3 DNA reads TGTGCCACCAGCAGAGATGAGGGGGGGGCGCGAGGCACCGGGGAGCTGTTTTTT.

The V and J genes are TRBV4-1 and TRBJ2-7; D is perhaps TRBD2 (6 bases). The CDR3 runs 14 residues. Deletions cut 1 base from V and 6 bases from J, with 13 bases between. Germline values: CDR1 MGHRA, CDR2 YSYEKL. CDR3: CASSQAAGTPEQYF. The CDR3 bases are TGCGCCAGCAGCCAAGCGGCAGGGACTCCCGAGCAGTACTTC.

The chain has TRBV28 and TRBJ1-5, with 12 bases aligning to TRBD1. CDR1 and CDR2 (germline): MDHEN, SYDVKM. V dropped 7 bases and J dropped 11; count of bases not matched to a gene: 9. The CDR3 runs to 14 residues. Here the CDR3 DNA reads TGTGCCAGCATCGGGACAGGGGGCTCTGGGGCCCAGCATTTT. Its protein is CASIGTGGSGAQHF.

This chain connects TRBV7-9 to TRBJ1-6; 8 bases align to TRBD1. The length of the CDR3 is 14 residues. V lost 3 bases, J lost 8 bases, and 3 bases stayed unmatched. Germline-derived CDR1 and CDR2 are SEHNR and FQNEAQ (reference sequence). The CDR3: CASSFGQGDSPLHF. In DNA, the CDR3 is TGTGCCAGCAGCTTCGGACAGGGCGATTCACCCCTCCACTTT.

The rearrangement uses TRBV6-5 and TRBJ2-7, with D possibly being TRBD1 (5 bases). CDR3 length: 16 amino acids. Germline CDR1 is MNHEY and CDR2 is SVGAGI. Trimming removed 2 bases from V and 3 bases from J, with 17 bases in between. The CDR3 loop reads CASSYGHDSGHYEQYF. The CDR3 DNA reads TGTGCCAGCAGTTACGGGCATGACTCAGGGCACTACGAGCAGTACTTC.

This clone was detected only once. The chain is built from TRBV19 and TRBJ2-1; 9 bases match TRBD1. J was trimmed by 3 bases and V by 5 bases; bases with no gene match: 5. The CDR3 extends over 15 amino acids. The germline gives CDR1 LNHDA, CDR2 SQIVND (reference sequence). This chain's CDR3 is CASSPQGQGYNEQFF. The CDR3 DNA is TGTGCCAGTAGTCCCCAGGGACAGGGCTACAATGAGCAGTTCTTC.

The rearrangement uses TRBV2 and TRBJ1-2; D not certain. Trimming left V 1 base short and J 0 bases short, with 15 bases between. This CDR3 comprises 17 residues. Germline V gene sequence: CDR1 SNHLY, CDR2 FYNNEI. The CDR3 spells CASSEGELIRANYGYTF. In nucleotides, the CDR3 is TGTGCCAGCAGTGAAGGTGAACTTATCCGAGCTAACTATGGCTACACCTTC.

V and J are TRBV28 and TRBJ1-2, with D possibly TRBD1 on 6 matching bases. Trimming pared 8 bases from V and 4 bases from J, leaving 17 bases between. In germline, CDR1 is MDHEN, CDR2 SYDVKM. This CDR3 region has 14 residues. Here the CDR3 reads CASRAGGRTYGYTF. The CDR3 nucleotides are TGTGCCAGCCGGGCCGGGGGGCGCACCTATGGCTACACCTTC.

Written as DNA, the CDR3 is TGTGCCAGCAGCACCAGGGGAGCTAGAGCCGGTCAGCCCCAGCATTTT. As protein: CASSTRGARAGQPQHF. This sequence joins TRBV28 and TRBJ1-5; maybe TRBD1 (6 bases). The ends were cut back, 6 bases at V and 6 bases at J, with 21 bases in the middle. Per the germline V gene, CDR1 is MDHEN and CDR2 is SYDVKM. The CDR3 is 16 residues long. The whole variable domain, filled in from reference TRBV28 and TRBJ1-5, reads DVKVTQSSRYLVKRTGEKVFLECVQDMDHENMFWYRQDPGLGLRLIYFSYDVKMKEKGDIPEGYSVSREKKERFSLILESASTNQTSMYLCASSTRGARAGQPQHFGDGTRLSIL.